This T cell receptor (beta chain) was found in a study of CD8+ T cells in alopecia areata. Whole-study findings and limits: Persistence in scalp and blood during tofacitinib was observed for many expanded lesional clones.

Extracted from the samples, RNA was reverse transcribed into cDNA to serve as the sequencing template. Produced via immunoSEQ multiplex PCR; TCRdb's table is partial and in-frame only. The sample holds about 90,000 clones, 44% seen once. Of note for this clone: The antigen is unknown.

The treatment denotes: oral pan-JAK inhibitor, 5-10 mg twice daily. Sample: CD8+ T cells sorted from blood, taken at week 24, from a patient treated with tofacitinib. The origin of this receptor is a human donor with alopecia areata.

The CDR3 is CASSTGLAGDAYEQFF. As DNA, the CDR3 is TGTGCCAGCAGCACGGGACTAGCGGGAGATGCGTATGAGCAGTTCTTC. The chain couples TRBV9 to TRBJ2-1; 14 positions match TRBD2. Germline assignment: CDR1 SGDLS and CDR2 YYNGEE. The CDR3 length is 16 residues. The ends lost 4 bases at V and 8 bases at J; junction bases unmatched: 8.